The 7 T cell receptor beta chains below all came from one sample that was sequenced in a study of blood T cell repertoires in COVID-19. Only in-frame clones appear in the TCRdb table, and some are missing; sequencing was by immunoSEQ multiplex PCR. This repertoire shows roughly 120,000 clones, approximately 85% found once; its top ten account for less than 8%. The sequencing sample was made of peripheral blood. Source of these receptors: a man in his sixties or seventies with acute or convalescent COVID-19.

The V call is TRBV12-3 or TRBV12-4, the J call TRBJ1-1; D is uncertain. V gave up 3 bases and J gave up 7 bases, with 9 bases separating them. The CDR3 is 12 residues long. CDR3: CASSFTAGEAFF. In nucleotides, the CDR3 is TGTGCCAGCAGTTTCACGGCAGGTGAAGCTTTCTTT.

The genes are TRBV9 and TRBJ2-3; maybe TRBD1 (6 bases). This CDR3 region has 15 residues. Trimming left V 4 bases short and J 2 bases short, with 14 bases between. Germline CDR1 SGDLS, CDR2 YYNGEE. The CDR3 DNA reads as TGTGCCAGCAGCACCCGGACAGACCTCACAGATACGCAGTATTTT. It specifies CASSTRTDLTDTQYF.

This clone occurred a few times. The chain couples TRBV18 to TRBJ2-3, with a weak D call TRBD1 (6 bases). Trimming pared 5 bases from V and 1 base from J, leaving 13 bases between. This CDR3 has 15 residues. Germline V gene data show CDR1 as KGHSH and CDR2 as LQKENI. The CDR3 DNA is TGTGCCAGCTCAGGACAGACTGGGCGCACAGATACGCAGTATTTT. It encodes CASSGQTGRTDTQYF.

The chain carries TRBV6-5 and TRBJ2-5, with D possibly matching TRBD2 (5 bases). This CDR3 has 11 amino acids. Germline V lookup: CDR1 MNHEY, CDR2 SVGAGI. Between the trimmed V and J ends, which lost 8 bases and 5 bases, there was a span of 9 bases. CDR3 in amino acids: CASRLAETQYF. The CDR3 DNA is TGTGCCAGCCGATTAGCGGAGACCCAGTACTTC.

Relative to its sample, this clone is medium-sized. This chain joins TRBV15 and TRBJ2-7; no clear D. This CDR3 spans 13 amino acids. Germline V lookup: CDR1 LNHNV, CDR2 YYDKDF (reference sequence). V was cut by 4 bases and J by 5 bases, with 12 bases left in between. As DNA, the CDR3 is TGTGCCACCAGCATACAGACCAAGGACGAGCAGTACTTC. Translation gives CATSIQTKDEQYF.

The genes are TRBV28 and TRBJ1-2; D is unresolved. The V and J ends lost 9 bases and 4 bases respectively, with 15 bases between them. The V gene's germline CDR1 is MDHEN and CDR2 SYDVKM. This CDR3 contains 13 residues. The CDR3, as DNA: TGTGCCAGACTTTCATCACAGACCTATGGCTACACCTTC. Translating it yields CARLSSQTYGYTF.

The gene calls are TRBV12-5 and TRBJ2-7, with 11 bases matching TRBD1. The CDR3 extends over 16 amino acids. V was pared by 5 bases and J by 3 bases, with 9 bases of the junction left unmatched. Germline loops: CDR1 LGHNT, CDR2 FRNRAP. In DNA form, the CDR3 reads TGTGCTAGTGGTCCAAGGACAGGGGGCCATATCTACGAGCAGTACTTC. This encodes CASGPRTGGHIYEQYF.